This entry lists 15 T cell receptor beta chains sequenced from one sample in a study of CXCR3-negative and CXCR3-positive naive CD8 T cells. Their antigens are not known. Study-level points and caveats: A higher hydrophobicity marked the TRB CDR3s of CXCR3-positive naive cells versus CXCR3-negative naive cells.

All TRB cDNA libraries came from 5' RACE performed with UMI labels. From the 5' RACE reads, TCRdb lists one entry per CDR3 protein and no DNA. This sample's table has 90,000 to 150,000 distinct CDR3 sequences. Sequenced input: naive CXCR3+ CD8+ T cells from blood. As for subset: CD45RO-CCR7+CD27+CD95- naive CD8+ T cells expressing CXCR3 (TNR3+). These receptors originate from a human donor in good health. Some clones in this sample may be carry-over from other donors' samples.

The V call is TRBV7-9, the J call TRBJ2-1. Germline values: CDR1 SEHNR, CDR2 FQNEAQ (reference sequence). The CDR3 runs to 14 residues. CDR3 region: CASSFPTAWDEQFF.

The V gene is TRBV6-2 or TRBV6-3, the J gene TRBJ2-7; the TCRdb call, TRBD1, lacks DNA for checking. The CDR3 runs to 15 residues. Germline CDR1 reads MNHEY; CDR2 reads SVGEGT. This CDR3 is CASSYGAASSYEQYF.

This sequence joins TRBV5-5 and TRBJ2-5. The CDR3 consists of 16 residues. Germline CDR1 is SGHKS and CDR2 is YYEKEE (reference sequence). The CDR3 sequence: CASSLAGPAVGETQYF.

The chain links TRBV10-3 to TRBJ1-3; TCRdb outputs TRBD1, but without DNA this stays unchecked. The CDR3 has 14 amino acids. Germline assignment: CDR1 ENHRY and CDR2 SYGVKD. The CDR3 sequence is CAISEDSGGDTIYF.

V and J are TRBV4-1 and TRBJ2-7. Germline V gene sequence: CDR1 MGHRA, CDR2 YSYEKL. This CDR3 region has 15 residues. The CDR3 region is CASSQGWTLSYEQYF.

The rearrangement uses TRBV19 and TRBJ2-7; the D gene TCRdb calls, TRBD1, cannot be checked with no DNA. This CDR3 comprises 14 residues. Germline CDR1 LNHDA, CDR2 SQIVND (reference sequence). The CDR3 spells CASRIPRPGQRGHF.

The gene calls are TRBV12-3 or TRBV12-4 and TRBJ2-7; as DNA is missing, the TRBD1 call by TCRdb cannot be tested. This CDR3 has 15 residues. CDR3: CASSSPGTATYEQYF.

The gene calls are TRBV6-1 and TRBJ2-1; TCRdb's D call, TRBD2, is unchecked because there is no DNA. The CDR3 is 18 amino acids. Per germline, CDR1 MNHNS and CDR2 SASEGT. This chain's CDR3 is CASSELWATGGPSNEQFF.

J is TRBJ2-7 and V is TRBV13; TCRdb calls TRBD1, which cannot be checked without DNA. From germline, CDR1 is PRHDT and CDR2 FYEKMQ (reference sequence). The CDR3 loop spans 13 amino acids. CDR3 region: CASSRDSKYEQYF.

This chain uses TRBV6-2 or TRBV6-3 with TRBJ2-2; the TCRdb call, TRBD2, lacks DNA for checking. The CDR3 runs 14 residues. The germline V gene encodes CDR1 MNHEY and CDR2 SVGEGT. The CDR3 spells CASSRAGNTGELFF.

The V gene is TRBV7-8, the J gene TRBJ2-3; TCRdb lists TRBD1, though no DNA is available to test this call. The V gene's germline CDR1 is SGHVS and CDR2 FQNEAQ. This CDR3 is 17 amino acids long. CDR3 sequence reads: CASSPQGQGFSTDTQYF.

V is TRBV13 and J is TRBJ2-3; with no DNA, the TCRdb D assignment of TRBD2 cannot be verified. The CDR3 runs 18 residues. Germline-derived CDR1 and CDR2 are PRHDT and FYEKMQ (reference sequence). The chain's CDR3 is CASSLGLAGGPNTDTQYF.

The chain uses TRBV19 and TRBJ1-1; the TCRdb D gene call, TRBD1, has no DNA to confirm it. The CDR3 is made up of 13 amino acids. The germline gives CDR1 LNHDA, CDR2 SQIVND (reference sequence). CDR3 loop: CASSAPRGDEAFF.

V is TRBV7-6 and J is TRBJ2-5; TCRdb's D call of TRBD1 is untestable without DNA. CDR3 length: 17 residues. Germline CDR1 SGHVS, CDR2 FNYEAQ. The CDR3 reads CASSFPGGSFVGETQYF.

The genes are TRBV29-1 and TRBJ2-3. The CDR3 consists of 12 residues. Germline-derived CDR1 and CDR2 are SQVTM and ANQGSEA. The CDR3 region is CSGEGRRDTQYF.